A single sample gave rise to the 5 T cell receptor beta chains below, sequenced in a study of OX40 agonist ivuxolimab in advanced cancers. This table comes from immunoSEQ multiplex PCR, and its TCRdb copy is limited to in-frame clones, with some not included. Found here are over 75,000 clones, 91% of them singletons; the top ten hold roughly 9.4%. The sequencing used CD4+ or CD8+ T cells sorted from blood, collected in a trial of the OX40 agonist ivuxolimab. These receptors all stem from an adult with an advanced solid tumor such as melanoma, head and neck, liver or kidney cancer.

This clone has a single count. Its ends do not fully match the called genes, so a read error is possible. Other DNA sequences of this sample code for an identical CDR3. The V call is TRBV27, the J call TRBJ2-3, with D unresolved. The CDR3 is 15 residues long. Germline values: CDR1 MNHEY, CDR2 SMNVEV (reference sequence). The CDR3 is CASGLGPLAPDTQYF. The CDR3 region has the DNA TGTGCCAGCGGTTTAGGGCCCTTAGCCCCGGATACGCAGTATTTT.

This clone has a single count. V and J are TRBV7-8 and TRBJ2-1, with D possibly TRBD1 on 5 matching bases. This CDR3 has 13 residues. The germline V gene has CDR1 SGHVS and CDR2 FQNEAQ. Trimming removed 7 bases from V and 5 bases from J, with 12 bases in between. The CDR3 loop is CASTGLGHNEQFF. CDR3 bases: TGTGCCAGCACAGGGTTGGGCCACAATGAGCAGTTCTTC.

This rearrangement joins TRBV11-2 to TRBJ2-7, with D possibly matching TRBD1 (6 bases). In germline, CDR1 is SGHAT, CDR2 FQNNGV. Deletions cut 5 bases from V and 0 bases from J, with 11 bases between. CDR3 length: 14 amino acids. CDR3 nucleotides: TGTGCCAGCAGCATGGGACACAGCTCCTACGAGCAGTACTTC. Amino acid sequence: CASSMGHSSYEQYF.

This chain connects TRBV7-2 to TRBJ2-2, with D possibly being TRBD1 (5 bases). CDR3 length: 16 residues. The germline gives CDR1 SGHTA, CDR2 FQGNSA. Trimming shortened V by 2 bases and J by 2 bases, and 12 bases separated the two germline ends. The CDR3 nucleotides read TGTGCCAGCAGCTTAATTAGGGGATCCAACACCGGGGAGCTGTTTTTT. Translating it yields CASSLIRGSNTGELFF.

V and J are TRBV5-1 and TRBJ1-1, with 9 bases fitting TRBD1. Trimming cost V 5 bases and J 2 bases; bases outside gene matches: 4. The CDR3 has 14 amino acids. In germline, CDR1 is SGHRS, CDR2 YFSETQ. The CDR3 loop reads CASRVDRGNTEAFF. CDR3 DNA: TGCGCCAGCAGAGTGGACAGGGGCAACACTGAAGCTTTCTTT.